This TCR beta chain comes out of a study of T cells in Graves' hyperthyroidism and ophthalmopathy. Overall study: Peripheral blood samples were taken at initial diagnosis, prior to any treatment.

This clonotype was seen ten or more times. The antigen is unknown. Amplification targeted TCR beta CDR3 regions from RNA transcripts. RT-PCR in the first round (using the HTBI primer set) targeted the TCR CDR3. A single record per CDR3 protein comes from TCRdb applying MiXCR to the multiplex PCR reads. The sample yields fewer than 750,000 distinct CDR3 sequences, around 15% seen once. Clinical symptoms, serum thyroxine and TRAb, thyroid ultrasound and orbital computed tomography were used for the diagnoses. Study conclusions and caveats: Ophthalmopathy was identified by the model a median 6.5 months ahead of onset. In the analysis, a 13 V-J model separated ophthalmopathy from stable hyperthyroidism.

This sequence originates from a woman aged 45-65 years with Graves' ophthalmopathy. The sequencing input was blood.

The CDR3 loop reads CASSGGSSNTGELFF. As DNA, the CDR3 is TGTGCCAGCAGCGGGGGGTCCTCGAACACCGGGGAGCTGTTTTTT. The chain couples TRBV9 to TRBJ2-2; tentatively, D is TRBD1 or TRBD2 (5 bases each). The CDR3 runs to 15 residues. Germline CDR1 is SGDLS and CDR2 is YYNGEE. V lost 3 bases to trimming and J lost 0 bases, with 9 bases between them.